This T cell receptor beta chain was identified during a study of CD8+ T cells in alopecia areata. After isolation, RNA underwent reverse transcription to generate cDNA as the sequencing template. TCRdb keeps only in-frame clones here, not all; method: immunoSEQ multiplex PCR. The sample shows roughly 5,900 clones, 50% to 70% of them seen only once. As for treatment: oral pan-JAK inhibitor, 5-10 mg twice daily. Punch biopsies of lesional scalp, plus peripheral blood, were taken from alopecia areata patients. Looked up from germline, CDR1 is MNHGY and CDR2 is SVAAGI. Trimming cost V 5 bases and J 2 bases, with 16 bases left between them. The CDR3 spans 16 residues.

The chain links TRBV6-9 to TRBJ1-5; unclear D gene. The sample here was skin, taken at roughly week 30, from a patient treated with tofacitinib. The TCR sequence derives from a human donor with alopecia areata. CDR3 residues: CASSQFPLRGNQPQHF. The DNA of the CDR3 is TGTGCCAGCAGTCAATTCCCCCTCCGGGGCAATCAGCCCCAGCATTTT.